These 11 T cell receptor beta chains share one sample of origin, sequenced in a study of OX40 agonist ivuxolimab in advanced cancers. TCRdb's copy holds only in-frame clones and misses some; the assay was immunoSEQ multiplex PCR. The sample includes nearly 70,000 clones, roughly 85% seen only once; the top ten take around 8.2%. Specimen: CD4+ or CD8+ T cells sorted from blood, collected in a trial of the OX40 agonist ivuxolimab. Source of these receptors: an adult with an advanced solid tumor such as melanoma, head and neck, liver or kidney cancer.

The chain employs TRBV7-6 and TRBJ1-6, with TRBD1 matching over 7 bases. This CDR3 is 15 amino acids long. V trimming: 1 base; J trimming: 9 bases; junction bases outside the gene matches: 6. The germline gives CDR1 SGHVS, CDR2 FNYEAQ. The CDR3 nucleotides are TGTGCCAGCAGCTTAGACAGGGGCTTTGGTTCACCCCTCCACTTT. Translated, it gives CASSLDRGFGSPLHF.

This clone was seen more than once but under ten times. V gene TRBV19 combines with J gene TRBJ1-5; 7 bases agree with TRBD1. Trimming at V came to 8 bases and at J to 4 bases, leaving 5 bases not matched to a gene. Germline loops: CDR1 LNHDA, CDR2 SQIVND (reference sequence). This CDR3 region has 13 residues. The CDR3 sequence: CASGNRGNQPQHF. The CDR3 DNA reads as TGTGCCAGTGGAAACAGGGGAAATCAGCCCCAGCATTTT.

V gene TRBV19 combines with J gene TRBJ1-5, with 9 bases lining up with TRBD1. Germline CDR1 is LNHDA and CDR2 is SQIVND (reference sequence). V lost 5 bases to trimming and J lost 4 bases; unmatched junction nucleotides: 3. There are 14 residues in the CDR3. Here the CDR3 DNA reads TGTGCCAGTAGTGGCGGACAGGGGAATCAGCCCCAGCATTTT. This encodes CASSGGQGNQPQHF.

The chain recombines TRBV5-6 with TRBJ1-5, with 10 bases identical to TRBD1. Unmatched junction bases numbered 6, after V lost 2 bases and J lost 7 bases. Germline loops: CDR1 SGHDT, CDR2 YYEEEE. The CDR3 has 15 residues. The CDR3 spells CASSLGQGVDQPQHF. The DNA for the CDR3 is TGTGCCAGCAGCTTAGGACAGGGGGTTGACCAGCCCCAGCATTTT.

The chain employs TRBV7-2 and TRBJ2-3; D remains ambiguous. Germline values: CDR1 SGHTA, CDR2 FQGNSA. This CDR3 has 12 residues. V was shortened by 5 bases and J by 4 bases, with 7 bases between the two germline ends. The CDR3 DNA is TGTGCCAGCAGCGTAGTCCCAGATACGCAGTATTTT. Encoded protein: CASSVVPDTQYF.

Points on this clone: The same CDR3 can be traced to other DNA sequences in this sample. The chain joins TRBV18 to TRBJ1-1; D uncertain. Between the trimmed V and J ends, which lost 6 bases and 3 bases, there was a span of 11 bases. The CDR3 totals 13 residues. The germline V gene has CDR1 KGHSH and CDR2 LQKENI. The CDR3 sequence: CASSPSMDTEAFF. The CDR3 DNA reads TGTGCCAGCTCTCCTTCTATGGACACTGAAGCTTTCTTT.

The gene calls are TRBV14 and TRBJ1-1, with D hard to call. There are 13 residues in the CDR3. Germline CDR1 SGHDN, CDR2 FVKESK. The germline V and J ends were trimmed by 4 bases and 1 base, with 7 bases remaining between them. This CDR3 reads CASSRTENTEAFF. In DNA, the CDR3 is TGTGCCAGCAGCCGGACGGAGAACACTGAAGCTTTCTTT.

The genes are TRBV4-2 and TRBJ2-1; 8 bases line up with TRBD1. Germline assignment: CDR1 LGHNA and CDR2 YNFKEQ. The CDR3 totals 14 residues. V lost 4 bases to trimming and J lost 4 bases; unmatched junction nucleotides: 3. The CDR3 DNA reads TGTGCCAGCAGCCGCGACAGGGGATACAATGAGCAGTTCTTC. This translates into CASSRDRGYNEQFF.

The chain is built from TRBV4-1 and TRBJ1-2; D perhaps matches TRBD1 (6 bases). CDR1 MGHRA and CDR2 YSYEKL come from the germline V gene. The V gene lost 1 base and the J gene lost 4 bases, with 13 bases spanning the gap. This CDR3 is 15 amino acids long. The CDR3 region is CASSQVPGAGYGYTF. The CDR3 nucleotides are TGCGCCAGCAGCCAAGTTCCAGGGGCCGGCTATGGCTACACCTTC.

The rearrangement uses TRBV11-3 and TRBJ2-7; 8 positions match TRBD1. The CDR3 has 12 amino acids. Losses at the gene ends were 9 bases for V and 2 bases for J; bases not matched to a gene: 3. CDR1 is SGHNT and CDR2 is YENEEA in the germline V gene. CDR3 in amino acids: CASGTGTYEQYF. In DNA form, the CDR3 reads TGTGCCAGTGGGACAGGAACCTACGAGCAGTACTTC. The full variable domain, rest sourced from reference TRBV11-3 and TRBJ2-7, is EAGVVQSPRYKIIEKKQPVAFWCNPISGHNTLYWYLQNLGQGPELLIRYENEEAVDDSQLPKDRFSAERLKGVDSTLKIQPAELGDSAVYLCASGTGTYEQYFGPGTRLTVT.

V is TRBV11-2 and J is TRBJ1-6; D ambiguous. With 3 bases removed from V and 7 bases from J, the gap between germline ends came to 13 bases. The CDR3 runs to 15 residues. From germline, CDR1 is SGHAT and CDR2 FQNNGV. The CDR3 DNA follows: TGTGCCAGCAGCTTTATGCCCGCGGGAAATTCACCCCTCCACTTT. This encodes CASSFMPAGNSPLHF.